A single T cell receptor beta chain is shown here with its context. The use of a sample-barcoded 5' primer and a J-beta primer mix characterized a second PCR of about 7 to 12 cycles. From the 5' RACE reads, TCRdb called clonotypes with MiXCR, one entry per CDR3 protein. The sample lists fewer than 600,000 distinct CDR3 sequences; about 28% were seen once. These data originate in a study of blood T cells in healthy people across ages. CDR1 and CDR2 from the germline V gene are LGHDT and YNNKEL (reference sequence). V lost 1 base to trimming and J lost 8 bases, with 8 bases between them. The CDR3 runs to 12 residues. The sample was also reused in another study, on T cells of mothers and their children. From that second work: Second-PCR amplification with M1S added sample barcodes and 2-4 random nucleotides.

This chain connects TRBV3-1 to TRBJ1-2, with D uncertain. This clonotype was sampled from a boy aged 2 to 10 in good health. Input material: blood. The CDR3 here is CASSQALTGYTF. For the CDR3, the DNA is TGTGCCAGCAGCCAAGCTCTTACGGGCTACACCTTC. The entire variable domain, with the rest obtained from reference TRBV3-1 and TRBJ1-2, is as follows: DTAVSQTPKYLVTQMGNDKSIKCEQNLGHDTMYWYKQDSKKFLKIMFSYNNKELIINETVPNRFSPKSPDKAHLNLHINSLELGDSAVYFCASSQALTGYTFGSGTRLTVV.